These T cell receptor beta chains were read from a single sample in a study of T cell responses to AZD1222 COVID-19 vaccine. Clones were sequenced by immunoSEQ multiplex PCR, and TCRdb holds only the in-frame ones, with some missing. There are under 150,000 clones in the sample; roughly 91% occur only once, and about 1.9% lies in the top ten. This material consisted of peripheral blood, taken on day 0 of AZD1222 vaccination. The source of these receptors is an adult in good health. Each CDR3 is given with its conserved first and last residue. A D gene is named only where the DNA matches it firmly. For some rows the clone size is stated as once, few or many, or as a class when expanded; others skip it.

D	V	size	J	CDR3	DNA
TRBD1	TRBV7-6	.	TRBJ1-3	CASSARGPDRSSGNTIYF	TGTGCCAGCAGCGCGAGGGGACCGGACAGGAGCTCTGGAAACACCATATATTTT
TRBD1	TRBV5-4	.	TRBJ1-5	CASSPKGAGSNQPQHF	TGTGCCAGCAGCCCTAAGGGGGCCGGGAGCAATCAGCCCCAGCATTTT
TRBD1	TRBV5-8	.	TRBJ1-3	CASSLVSGGFSGNTIYF	TGTGCCAGCAGCTTGGTTTCAGGGGGCTTCTCTGGAAACACCATATATTTT
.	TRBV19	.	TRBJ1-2	CASSIGRDNHGYTF	TGTGCCAGTAGTATCGGCAGGGATAATCATGGCTACACCTTC
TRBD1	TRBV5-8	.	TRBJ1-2	CASSFGQGIPSYTF	TGTGCCAGCAGCTTCGGACAGGGAATTCCCTCCTACACCTTC
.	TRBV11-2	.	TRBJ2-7	CASSTGTLYEQYF	TGTGCCAGCAGCACGGGGACCCTTTACGAGCAGTACTTC
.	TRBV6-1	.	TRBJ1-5	CASSEVEGTGNQPQHF	TGTGCCAGCAGTGAGGTGGAAGGGACGGGCAATCAGCCCCAGCATTTT
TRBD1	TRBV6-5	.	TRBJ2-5	CASSLRAGGMETQYF	TGTGCCAGCAGTTTGCGGGCAGGGGGAATGGAGACCCAGTACTTC
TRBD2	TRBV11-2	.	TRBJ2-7	CASSLAASGISYEQYF	TGTGCCAGCAGCTTGGCGGCTAGCGGGATCTCCTACGAGCAGTACTTC
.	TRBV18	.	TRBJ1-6	CASSPRGSDSPLHF	TGTGCCAGCTCACCCAGAGGTTCGGATTCACCCCTCCACTTT
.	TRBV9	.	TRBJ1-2	CASSPTWGESYGYTF	TGTGCCAGCAGCCCGACCTGGGGGGAAAGTTATGGCTACACCTTC
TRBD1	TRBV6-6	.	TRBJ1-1	CASSYSVRGEPEAFF	TGTGCCAGCAGTTACTCGGTCAGGGGGGAGCCTGAAGCTTTCTTT
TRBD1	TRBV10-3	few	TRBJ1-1	CAINDRGQDNEAFF	TGTGCCATCAATGACAGGGGGCAAGATAATGAAGCTTTCTTT
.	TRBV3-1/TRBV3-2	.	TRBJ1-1	CASSQIGGTTEAFF	TGTGCCAGCAGCCAAATAGGGGGTACCACTGAAGCTTTCTTT
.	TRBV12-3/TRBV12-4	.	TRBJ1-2	CASSPTQGGYTF	TGTGCCAGCAGTCCGACGCAGGGGGGCTACACCTTC
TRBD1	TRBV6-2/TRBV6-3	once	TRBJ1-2	CASSSPGQGRYGYTF	TGTGCCAGCAGTTCGCCGGGACAGGGACGCTATGGCTACACCTTC
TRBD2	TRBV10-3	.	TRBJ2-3	CAISGGLAGEGDTQYF	TGTGCCATCAGTGGGGGACTAGCGGGAGAAGGGGATACGCAGTATTTT
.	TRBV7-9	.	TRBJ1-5	CASSLGGGGGQPQHF	TGTGCCAGCAGCTTAGGGGGAGGGGGTGGCCAGCCCCAGCATTTT
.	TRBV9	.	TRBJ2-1	CASSQSSARRQFF	TGTGCCAGCAGCCAGTCTAGCGCGAGGAGGCAGTTCTTC
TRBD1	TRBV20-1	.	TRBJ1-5	CSASEGGDQPQHF	TGCAGTGCTAGTGAAGGGGGCGATCAGCCCCAGCATTTT
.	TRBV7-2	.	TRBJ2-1	CASSYLDNEQFF	TGTGCCAGCAGCTATCTAGACAATGAGCAGTTCTTC
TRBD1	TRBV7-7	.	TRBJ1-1	CASSEYRGGNTEAFF	TGTGCCAGCAGCGAATACAGGGGCGGGAACACTGAAGCTTTCTTT
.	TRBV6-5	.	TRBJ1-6	CASSYLNSPLHF	TGTGCCAGCAGTTACCTGAATTCACCCCTCCACTTT
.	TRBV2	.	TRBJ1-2	CASSEGGGPKNYGYTF	TGTGCCAGCAGTGAAGGTGGGGGGCCTAAAAACTATGGCTACACCTTC
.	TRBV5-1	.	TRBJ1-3	CASSLDPGSSGNTIYF	TGCGCCAGCAGCTTGGACCCAGGGTCTTCTGGAAACACCATATATTTT
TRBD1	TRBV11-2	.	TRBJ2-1	CASSQGQNKVQFF	TGTGCCAGCAGCCAGGGACAGAATAAAGTGCAGTTCTTC
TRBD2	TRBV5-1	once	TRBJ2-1	CASGSGRGSREQFF	TGCGCCAGCGGTAGCGGGAGGGGATCGAGAGAGCAGTTCTTC
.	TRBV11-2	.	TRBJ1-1	CASSPTGGLNTEAFF	TGTGCCAGCAGCCCAACAGGAGGGCTGAACACTGAAGCTTTCTTT
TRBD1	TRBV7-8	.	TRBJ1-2	CASSLAGTGDGYTF	TGTGCCAGCAGCTTAGCGGGGACAGGCGATGGCTACACCTTC
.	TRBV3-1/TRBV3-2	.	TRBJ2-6	CASSQYYLSGANVLTF	TGTGCCAGCAGCCAATACTACCTCTCTGGGGCCAACGTCCTGACTTTC
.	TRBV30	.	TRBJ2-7	CAWKRTYEQYF	TGTGCCTGGAAGAGGACCTACGAGCAGTACTTC
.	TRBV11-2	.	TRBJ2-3	CASSLVATDTQYF	TGTGCCAGCAGCTTAGTCGCCACAGATACGCAGTATTTT
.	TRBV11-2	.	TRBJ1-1	CASSLELGSTEAFF	TGTGCCAGCAGCTTAGAACTAGGGAGCACTGAAGCTTTCTTT
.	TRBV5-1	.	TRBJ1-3	CASSLFGDSGNTIYF	TGCGCCAGCAGCTTGTTTGGGGACTCTGGAAACACCATATATTTT
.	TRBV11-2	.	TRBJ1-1	CASSLPLRGNSEAFF	TGTGCCAGCAGCTTGCCCTTGAGGGGAAATTCGGAAGCTTTCTTT
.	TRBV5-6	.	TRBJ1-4	CASSFGYRVTNEKLFF	TGTGCCAGCAGCTTTGGATACAGGGTAACTAATGAAAAACTGTTTTTT
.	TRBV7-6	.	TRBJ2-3	CASSLLPTDTQYF	TGTGCCAGCAGCCTACTACCCACAGATACGCAGTATTTT
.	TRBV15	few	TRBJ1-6	CATSFGAYNSPLHF	TGTGCCACCAGCTTTGGTGCCTATAATTCACCCCTCCACTTT
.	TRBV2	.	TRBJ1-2	CASSLQGTNYGYTF	TGTGCCAGCAGTTTGCAGGGGACTAACTATGGCTACACCTTC
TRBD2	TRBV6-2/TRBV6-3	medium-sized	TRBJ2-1	CASSPRGLGSYNEQFF	TGTGCCAGCAGCCCTAGAGGACTAGGGTCCTACAATGAGCAGTTCTTC
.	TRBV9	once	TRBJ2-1	CASSVESGGRQFF	TGTGCCAGCAGCGTAGAATCCGGGGGGCGGCAGTTCTTC